Below, one T cell receptor beta chain is given with its context. This table comes from immunoSEQ multiplex PCR, and its TCRdb copy is limited to in-frame clones, with some not included. The data contain 150,000 to 200,000 clones, 70% to 90% of them singletons. The data originate from a study of blood T cell repertoires in COVID-19. In the study overall: Specimens from acute and convalescent COVID-19 originated in the United States, Italy and Spain.

The CDR3 covers 14 residues. From germline, CDR1 is MNHEY and CDR2 SVGAGI. The ends were cut back, 7 bases at V and 4 bases at J, with 16 bases in the middle. This chain connects TRBV6-5 to TRBJ1-2; D possibly corresponds to TRBD1 (5 bases). This receptor was taken from a man between 60 and 70 years old with active or convalescent COVID-19. The sample taken for sequencing was peripheral blood. The CDR3: CASTLGGEAYGYTF. The CDR3 nucleotides read TGTGCCAGCACCCTGGGGGGGGAGGCCTATGGCTACACCTTC.